These T cell receptor beta chains were read from a single sample in a study of cytomegalovirus exposure and HLA in healthy donors. The method was immunoSEQ multiplex PCR; TCRdb's version includes in-frame clones alone and lacks a portion of them. The sample has 150,000 or so clones, 70% to 85% seen once. Sequencing was done on a sample of PBMCs. The source of these receptors is a man in his forties or fifties in good health and CMV-seropositive. The CDR3 runs from the conserved cysteine through the conserved F or W. D genes are given only for firm matches. The size entry is marked missing in some rows and otherwise reads once, few, many or a size class.

size,V,J,length,D,DNA,CDR3
.,TRBV7-2,TRBJ1-2,13,.,TGTGCCAGCAGCCCGGGGTGGAGATATGGCTACACCTTC,CASSPGWRYGYTF
.,TRBV5-6,TRBJ1-1,15,.,TGTGCCAGCAGCTATCCAACAGTCATGAACACTGAAGCTTTCTTT,CASSYPTVMNTEAFF
.,TRBV6-1,TRBJ2-7,14,.,TGTGCCAGCAGTGAAAGTCAGGGGTTCCACGAGCAGTACTTC,CASSESQGFHEQYF
.,TRBV4-1,TRBJ1-5,15,.,TGCGCCAGCAGCCAAACCGACAGGTCTTTCCAGCCCCAGCATTTT,CASSQTDRSFQPQHF
.,TRBV9,TRBJ1-1,14,.,TGTGCCAGCAACCGGGAGGGGATGAACACTGAAGCTTTCTTT,CASNREGMNTEAFF
.,TRBV28,TRBJ1-6,14,TRBD1,TGTGCCATCACAATCCGGGACAGGGGTTCACCCCTCCACTTT,CAITIRDRGSPLHF
.,TRBV11-2,TRBJ2-7,11,.,TGTGCCAGCAGCTTAGCGGGTGAGCAGTACTTC,CASSLAGEQYF
.,TRBV9,TRBJ1-5,15,.,TGTGCCAGCAGTGACCAGGATGTGGGTGGTCAGCCCCAGCATTTT,CASSDQDVGGQPQHF
few,TRBV7-2,TRBJ2-7,17,.,TGTGCCAGCACCCTGGGAAGTGTGGGGGCCCACGACTACGAGCAGTACTTC,CASTLGSVGAHDYEQYF
.,TRBV19,TRBJ2-1,14,.,TGTGCCAGTAGAGGGTGGGCGGGGAACAGTGAGCAGTTCTTC,CASRGWAGNSEQFF
.,TRBV27,TRBJ2-3,15,.,TGTGCCAGCAGTTTGGCGTGGGACTTCCCAGATACGCAGTATTTT,CASSLAWDFPDTQYF
.,TRBV19,TRBJ1-6,15,TRBD1,TGTGCCAGTAGTGAGGGACAGGGGAATAATTCACCCCTCCACTTT,CASSEGQGNNSPLHF
.,TRBV28,TRBJ1-6,11,.,TGTGCCAGCAGTTCTCATTCACCCCTCCACTTT,CASSSHSPLHF
.,TRBV5-1,TRBJ2-3,14,.,TGCGCCAGCAGCCGTTCTAGGACTACAGATACGCAGTATTTT,CASSRSRTTDTQYF
.,TRBV19,TRBJ2-7,16,.,TGTGCCAGTAGTATAGGAGGAGGTACGGGAGCCTACGAGCAGTACTTC,CASSIGGGTGAYEQYF
.,TRBV4-2,TRBJ1-3,16,.,TGTGCCAGCAGCCAAGAGGGGGCAGGGGCTGGAAACACCATATATTTT,CASSQEGAGAGNTIYF
.,TRBV7-2,TRBJ2-3,15,.,TGTGCCAGCATCCGGGGGTCGGTACACACAGATACGCAGTATTTT,CASIRGSVHTDTQYF
.,TRBV27,TRBJ1-1,13,TRBD1,TGTGCCAGCAGCGGACAGGGGAACACTGAAGCTTTCTTT,CASSGQGNTEAFF